Following are 27 T cell receptor beta chains from one sample sequenced in a study of T cell responses to AZD1222 COVID-19 vaccine. Clones were read by immunoSEQ multiplex PCR, and TCRdb kept only the in-frame ones, dropping some. Here the sample spans 130,000 to 150,000 clones, more than 70% being singletons. Sample: peripheral blood, taken on day 0 of AZD1222 vaccination. The receptors originated from an adult in good health.

The rearrangement uses TRBV7-2 and TRBJ2-3, with D possibly matching TRBD1 (5 bases). The ends were cut back, 1 base at V and 3 bases at J, with 11 bases in the middle. This CDR3 has 15 amino acids. The germline V gene encodes CDR1 SGHTA and CDR2 FQGNSA. The chain's CDR3 is CASSLGTLKTDTQYF. The DNA of the CDR3 is TGTGCCAGCAGCTTAGGGACACTTAAAACAGATACGCAGTATTTT.

The chain is built from TRBV5-3 and TRBJ1-6; D call uncertain. TRBV5-3 is treated as an ORF (open reading frame) with a function not yet certain. The CDR3 has 13 residues. V was clipped by 4 bases and J by 14 bases, with 16 bases between them. The CDR3 coding sequence is TGTGCCAGAAGCCCCCCCGGGTACAGATCCCTCCACTTT. It codes for CARSPPGYRSLHF.

V gene TRBV7-9 combines with J gene TRBJ2-7; 9 bases map to TRBD2. The junction had 1 base not matched to a gene; V was cut back by 3 bases and J by 1 base. Germline loops: CDR1 SEHNR, CDR2 FQNEAQ (reference sequence). The CDR3 covers 14 residues. The CDR3 DNA follows: TGTGCCAGCAGCTTGAGCGGGGGGTCCTACGAGCAGTACTTC. It specifies CASSLSGGSYEQYF.

This chain uses TRBV11-3 with TRBJ1-1; TRBD1 is a possible D gene (5 bases). V dropped 0 bases and J dropped 3 bases, with 11 bases sitting between them. CDR1 SGHNT and CDR2 YENEEA come from the germline V gene. This CDR3 region has 15 residues. CDR3 sequence: CASSLDGGADTEAFF. The CDR3 bases are TGTGCCAGCAGCTTAGATGGAGGGGCCGACACTGAAGCTTTCTTT.

The V and J genes are TRBV29-1 and TRBJ1-5, with 7 positions matching TRBD1. CDR3 length: 13 amino acids. The trim removed 6 bases at V and 4 bases at J, leaving 6 bases unmatched. Germline-derived CDR1 and CDR2 are SQVTM and ANQGSEA. The CDR3 coding sequence is TGCAGCGTCTCACAGGGGATTAATCAGCCCCAGCATTTT. Translating it yields CSVSQGINQPQHF.

V is TRBV11-3 and J is TRBJ2-5; 10 bases fit TRBD2. Germline assignment: CDR1 SGHNT and CDR2 YENEEA. Losses at the gene ends were 1 base for V and 3 bases for J; bases not matched to a gene: 8. The CDR3 sequence is 17 residues long. CDR3 bases: TGTGCCAGCAGCTTAGGGGTTGCTAGCGGGGGAGAAGAGACCCAGTACTTC. The encoded protein is CASSLGVASGGEETQYF.

This chain uses TRBV2 with TRBJ2-5; TRBD2 might be the D (5 bases). The germline CDR1 and CDR2 sequences are SNHLY and FYNNEI. The CDR3 spans 15 residues. Trimming removed 4 bases at V and 2 bases at J, with 14 bases between. This CDR3 is CASSGHSSTQETQYF. The CDR3 DNA follows: TGTGCCAGCAGTGGCCATTCTAGCACGCAAGAGACCCAGTACTTC.

To note about this clone: Additional DNA sequences in this sample encode the identical CDR3. The rearrangement joins TRBV7-2 to TRBJ1-1; the D gene is possibly TRBD1 (5 bases). V was clipped by 5 bases and J by 2 bases, with 12 bases between them. Germline CDR1 reads SGHTA; CDR2 reads FQGNSA. This CDR3 region has 14 residues. CDR3 nucleotides: TGTGCCAGCAGCCCAGACAGAACAAACACTGAAGCTTTCTTT. Protein: CASSPDRTNTEAFF.

The V call is TRBV4-2, the J call TRBJ1-5; D is possibly TRBD1 (5 bases). This CDR3 spans 15 amino acids. Germline V CDR1 and CDR2: LGHNA, YNFKEQ. With 0 bases removed from V and 6 bases from J, the gap between germline ends came to 12 bases. The CDR3 nucleotides read TGTGCCAGCAGCCAAGATGGGCAGGGCATTCAGCCCCAGCATTTT. Translated, it gives CASSQDGQGIQPQHF.

CDR3 amino acids: CSERYTSPYEQYF. The CDR3, as DNA: TGCAGTGAGCGGTATACCAGCCCCTACGAGCAGTACTTC. The chain recombines TRBV29-1 with TRBJ2-7; D is perhaps TRBD2 (5 bases). Germline V gene data show CDR1 as SQVTM and CDR2 as ANQGSEA. CDR3 length equals 13 residues.

The J gene is TRBJ2-7, the V gene TRBV28, with D unresolved. The ends were cut back, 3 bases at V and 6 bases at J, with 12 bases in the middle. The CDR3 sequence is 13 residues long. Germline assignment: CDR1 MDHEN and CDR2 SYDVKM. As DNA, the CDR3 is TGTGCCAGCAGTTTCTCCCCTAGTACCGAGCAGTACTTC. Protein sequence: CASSFSPSTEQYF.

The CDR3 is CASSLPNSPLHF. CDR3 DNA: TGTGCCAGCAGCTTACCGAATTCACCCCTCCACTTT. This chain joins TRBV7-3 and TRBJ1-6; no firm D call. The CDR3 covers 12 residues. Trimming pared 2 bases from V and 7 bases from J, leaving 3 bases between. Looked up from germline, CDR1 is SGHTA and CDR2 is FQGTGA.

This CDR3 reads CASSPGQSNTEAFF. CDR3 sequence (DNA): TGTGCCAGCAGCCCTGGACAGAGTAACACTGAAGCTTTCTTT. This sequence joins TRBV7-3 and TRBJ1-1; weak D call: TRBD1 (6 bases). V lost 5 bases and J lost 2, with 12 bases in between. Germline CDR1 is SGHTA and CDR2 is FQGTGA. This CDR3 contains 14 residues. Full variable domain (missing parts from reference TRBV7-3 and TRBJ1-1): GAGVSQTPSNKVTEKGKYVELRCDPISGHTALYWYRQSLGQGPEFLIYFQGTGAADDSGLPNDRFFAVRPEGSVSTLKIQRTERGDSAVYLCASSPGQSNTEAFFGQGTRLTVV.

V gene TRBV7-8 combines with J gene TRBJ1-5; 7 nucleotides agree with TRBD1. The germline V gene has CDR1 SGHVS and CDR2 FQNEAQ. V lost 5 bases to trimming and J lost 9 bases; unmatched junction nucleotides: 13. This CDR3 comprises 15 residues. CDR3: CASSRRGTGNGPQHF. Here the CDR3 DNA reads TGTGCCAGCAGCCGCAGGGGGACCGGGAACGGGCCCCAGCATTTT.

The table lists this clone with a few counts. This chain uses TRBV28 with TRBJ1-5, with TRBD1 matching 12 bases. V was clipped by 6 bases and J by 2 bases; unmatched bases: 2. This CDR3 is built from 15 residues. From germline, CDR1 is MDHEN and CDR2 SYDVKM. The chain's CDR3 is CASRGTGGGNQPQHF. As DNA, the CDR3 is TGTGCCAGCAGGGGGACAGGGGGCGGCAATCAGCCCCAGCATTTT.

The chain recombines TRBV3-1 (or the pseudogene TRBV3-2) with TRBJ1-1; TRBD1 might be the D (5 bases). There are 14 residues in the CDR3. Per germline, CDR1 LGHDT and CDR2 YNNKEL (reference sequence). The V gene lost 3 bases and the J gene lost 0 bases, with 8 bases spanning the gap. The CDR3, as DNA: TGTGCCAGCAGCCATGGGACCCTGAACACTGAAGCTTTCTTT. Translated, it gives CASSHGTLNTEAFF.

The chain joins TRBV4-2 to TRBJ2-5, with D perhaps being TRBD1 or TRBD2 (5 bases each). Germline V gene lookup returns CDR1 LGHNA and CDR2 YNFKEQ. The CDR3 loop spans 16 amino acids. The V end lost 4 bases, the J end lost 5 bases, and 20 bases lay between the germline ends. The CDR3 DNA reads as TGTGCCAGCAGCCGAGGGACCGACGGCGCTGGGGAGACCCAGTACTTC. It codes for CASSRGTDGAGETQYF.

V and J are TRBV6-5 and TRBJ2-3; D not resolved. The CDR3 loop spans 12 amino acids. Per the germline V gene, CDR1 is MNHEY and CDR2 is SVGAGI. V gave up 2 bases and J gave up 5 bases, with 5 bases separating them. DNA for the CDR3: TGTGCCAGCAGTTACACGGGAGATACGCAGTATTTT. Its protein is CASSYTGDTQYF.

The V call is TRBV18, the J call TRBJ1-4; TRBD1 matches 9 bases. The CDR3 has 15 amino acids. V trimming: 4 bases; J trimming: 7 bases; junction bases outside the gene matches: 7. Germline CDR1 KGHSH, CDR2 LQKENI. The CDR3 DNA reads TGTGCCAGCTCACAAACAGGGGGCGGAGGTGAAAAACTGTTTTTT. It codes for CASSQTGGGGEKLFF.

The chain combines TRBV18 with TRBJ1-2; D is possibly TRBD1 (6 bases). CDR3 length: 15 residues. Per the germline V gene, CDR1 is KGHSH and CDR2 is LQKENI. V was clipped by 0 bases and J by 2 bases, with 10 bases between them. The CDR3 nucleotides are TGTGCCAGCTCACCACCCACAGGGTTAAACTATGGCTACACCTTC. Translating it yields CASSPPTGLNYGYTF. Variable domain in full (rest from reference TRBV18 and TRBJ1-2): NAGVMQNPRHLVRRRGQEARLRCSPMKGHSHVYWYRQLPEEGLKFMVYLQKENIIDESGMPKERFSAEFPKEGPSILRIQQVVRGDSAAYFCASSPPTGLNYGYTFGSGTRLTVV.

The rearrangement uses TRBV13 and TRBJ1-3; D gene unclear. Per the germline V gene, CDR1 is PRHDT and CDR2 is FYEKMQ (reference sequence). V was cut by 0 bases and J by 4 bases, with 10 bases left in between. The CDR3 length is 15 residues. The CDR3 nucleotides read TGTGCCAGCAGCTTAGGGGGCGCACAAGGAAACACCATATATTTT. As protein: CASSLGGAQGNTIYF.

A few counts support this clone. The CDR3 here is CASSYRGSTNEKLFF. The DNA for the CDR3 is TGTGCCAGCAGTTACCGCGGGTCAACTAATGAAAAACTGTTTTTT. The chain couples TRBV6-5 to TRBJ1-4; D gene uncertain. The CDR3 length is 15 residues. Germline V gene data show CDR1 as MNHEY and CDR2 as SVGAGI. Trimming stripped 2 bases from V and 0 bases from J, with 7 bases between.

The chain uses TRBV5-1 and TRBJ1-4; D is unresolved. CDR3 length: 18 residues. From germline, CDR1 is SGHRS and CDR2 YFSETQ. V lost 4 bases and J 8 bases, leaving 27 bases between the germline ends. For the CDR3, the DNA is TGCGCCAGCAGCCCCGGCTTAAGTGAAGGTATCGGCAGGGAAAAACTGTTTTTT. Encoded protein: CASSPGLSEGIGREKLFF.

This chain joins TRBV20-1 and TRBJ2-5, with D tentatively TRBD2 (6 bases). V gave up 4 bases and J gave up 5 bases, with 8 bases separating them. The CDR3 contains 11 residues. CDR1 and CDR2 from the germline V gene are DFQATT and SNEGSKA (reference sequence). The CDR3 sequence is CSATSVETQYF. Written as DNA, the CDR3 is TGCAGTGCTACTAGCGTGGAGACCCAGTACTTC.

The gene calls are TRBV7-9 and TRBJ2-1; D might be TRBD2 (6 bases). Germline V CDR1 and CDR2: SEHNR, FQNEAQ (reference sequence). V lost 4 bases and J 9 bases, leaving 16 bases between the germline ends. CDR3 size: 14 residues. This chain's CDR3 is CASSSLGGMGEQFF. CDR3 coding DNA: TGTGCCAGCAGCTCCCTTGGCGGGATGGGTGAGCAGTTCTTC.

The V and J genes are TRBV4-3 and TRBJ1-6; D unresolved. The ends were cut back, 1 base at V and 4 bases at J, with 8 bases in the middle. The CDR3 is 15 amino acids. The germline V gene encodes CDR1 LGHNA and CDR2 YSLEER. CDR3 in amino acids: CASSQGLSYNSPLHF. The CDR3 DNA is TGCGCCAGCAGCCAAGGACTTTCTTATAATTCACCCCTCCACTTT.

Details on this clone: Being one base from a much bigger clone, this may be a read error. Other DNA sequences in the sample encode the same CDR3. The V gene is TRBV2, the J gene TRBJ2-7, with 7 bases fitting TRBD1. Germline V gene sequence: CDR1 SNHLY, CDR2 FYNNEI. V was clipped by 1 base and J by 2 bases; unmatched bases: 2. There are 14 residues in the CDR3. The CDR3 region has the DNA TGTGCCAGCAGTGAAGGGGACAGAACCTACGAGCAGTACTTC. It codes for CASSEGDRTYEQYF. Full variable domain (rest looked up from reference TRBV2 and TRBJ2-7): EPEVTQTPSHQVTQMGQEVILRCVPISNHLYFYWYRQILGQKVEFLVSFYNNEISEKSEIFDDQFSVERPDGSNFTLKIRSTKLEDSAMYFCASSEGDRTYEQYFGPGTRLTVT.